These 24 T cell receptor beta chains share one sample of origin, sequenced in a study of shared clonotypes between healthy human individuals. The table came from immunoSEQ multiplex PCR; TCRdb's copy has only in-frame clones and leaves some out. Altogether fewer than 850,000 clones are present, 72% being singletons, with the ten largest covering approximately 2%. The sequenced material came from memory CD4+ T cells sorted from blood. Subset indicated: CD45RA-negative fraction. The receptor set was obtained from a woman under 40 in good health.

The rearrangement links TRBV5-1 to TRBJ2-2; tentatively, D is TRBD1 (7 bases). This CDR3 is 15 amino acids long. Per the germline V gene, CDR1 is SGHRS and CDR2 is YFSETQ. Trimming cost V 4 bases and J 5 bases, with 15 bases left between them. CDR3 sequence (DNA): TGCGCCAGCAGCCAGCAGGCAGGGGGGACCGGGGAGCTGTTTTTT. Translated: CASSQQAGGTGELFF.

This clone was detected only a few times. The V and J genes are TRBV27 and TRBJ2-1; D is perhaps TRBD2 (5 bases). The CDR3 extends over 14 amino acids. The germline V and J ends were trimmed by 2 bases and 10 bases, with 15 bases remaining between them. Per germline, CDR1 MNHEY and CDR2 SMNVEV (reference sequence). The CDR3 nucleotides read TGTGCCAGCAGTTTAAATTGGGCGGGTGGGGAGCAGTTCTTC. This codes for CASSLNWAGGEQFF.

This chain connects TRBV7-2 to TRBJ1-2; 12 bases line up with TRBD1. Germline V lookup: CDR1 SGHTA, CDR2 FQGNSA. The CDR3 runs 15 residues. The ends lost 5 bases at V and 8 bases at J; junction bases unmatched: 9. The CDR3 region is CASSQGQGAREGYTF. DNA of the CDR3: TGTGCCAGCAGCCAGGGACAGGGGGCGCGGGAAGGCTACACCTTC.

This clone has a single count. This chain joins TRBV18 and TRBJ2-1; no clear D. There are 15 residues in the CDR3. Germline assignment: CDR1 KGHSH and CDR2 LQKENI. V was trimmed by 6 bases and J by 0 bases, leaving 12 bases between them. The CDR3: CASSLVLSSYNEQFF. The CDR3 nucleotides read TGTGCCAGCTCGCTGGTACTCAGCTCCTACAATGAGCAGTTCTTC.

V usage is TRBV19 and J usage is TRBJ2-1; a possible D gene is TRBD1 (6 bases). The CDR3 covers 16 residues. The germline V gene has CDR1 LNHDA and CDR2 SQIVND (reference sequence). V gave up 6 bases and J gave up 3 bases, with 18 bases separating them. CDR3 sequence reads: CASSDKGVPIYNEQFF. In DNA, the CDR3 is TGTGCCAGTAGCGATAAGGGGGTTCCCATCTACAATGAGCAGTTCTTC. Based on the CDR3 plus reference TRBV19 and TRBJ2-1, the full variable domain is DGGITQSPKYLFRKEGQNVTLSCEQNLNHDAMYWYRQDPGQGLRLIYYSQIVNDFQKGDIAEGYSVSREKKESFPLTVTSAQKNPTAFYLCASSDKGVPIYNEQFFGPGTRLTVL.

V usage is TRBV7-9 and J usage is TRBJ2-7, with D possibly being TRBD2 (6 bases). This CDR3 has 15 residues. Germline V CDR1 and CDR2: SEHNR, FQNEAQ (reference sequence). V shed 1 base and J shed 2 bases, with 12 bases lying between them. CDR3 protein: CASSLGGDPTYEQYF. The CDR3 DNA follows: TGTGCCAGCAGCTTAGGCGGGGATCCAACCTACGAGCAGTACTTC. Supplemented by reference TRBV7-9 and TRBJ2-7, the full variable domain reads DTGVSQNPRHKITKRGQNVTFRCDPISEHNRLYWYRQTLGQGPEFLTYFQNEAQLEKSRLLSDRFSAERPKGSFSTLEIQRTEQGDSAMYLCASSLGGDPTYEQYFGPGTRLTVT.

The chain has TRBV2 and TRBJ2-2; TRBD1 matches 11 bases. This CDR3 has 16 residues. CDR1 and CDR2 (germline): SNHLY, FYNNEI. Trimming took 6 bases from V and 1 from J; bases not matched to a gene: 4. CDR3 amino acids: CASRAGTGGNTGELFF. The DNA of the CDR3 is TGTGCCAGCAGGGCCGGGACAGGGGGGAACACCGGGGAGCTGTTTTTT.

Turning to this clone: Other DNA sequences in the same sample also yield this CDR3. Here the CDR3 DNA reads TGTGCCTGGAGTGTTCTGGAGACCCAGTACTTC. This translates into CAWSVLETQYF. The chain joins TRBV30 to TRBJ2-5; no clear D gene. In germline, CDR1 is GTSNPN, CDR2 SVGIG (reference sequence). V was shortened by 0 bases and J by 5 bases, with 4 bases between the two germline ends. The CDR3 sequence is 11 residues long.

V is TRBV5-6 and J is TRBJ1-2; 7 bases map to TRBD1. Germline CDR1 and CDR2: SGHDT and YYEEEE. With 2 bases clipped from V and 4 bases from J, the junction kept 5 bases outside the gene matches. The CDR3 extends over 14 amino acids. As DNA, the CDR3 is TGTGCCAGCAGCTTAGCGACAGGGACCTATGGCTACACCTTC. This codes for CASSLATGTYGYTF. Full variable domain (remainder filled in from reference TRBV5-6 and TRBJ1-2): DAGVTQSPTHLIKTRGQQVTLRCSPKSGHDTVSWYQQALGQGPQFIFQYYEEEERQRGNFPDRFSGHQFPNYSSELNVNALLLGDSALYLCASSLATGTYGYTFGSGTRLTVV.

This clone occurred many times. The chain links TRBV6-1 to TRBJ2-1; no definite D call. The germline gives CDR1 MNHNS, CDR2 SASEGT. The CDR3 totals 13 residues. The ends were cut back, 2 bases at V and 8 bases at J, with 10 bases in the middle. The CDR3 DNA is TGTGCCAGCAGTGAAATCGGTTGGGATGAGCAGTTCTTC. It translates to CASSEIGWDEQFF.

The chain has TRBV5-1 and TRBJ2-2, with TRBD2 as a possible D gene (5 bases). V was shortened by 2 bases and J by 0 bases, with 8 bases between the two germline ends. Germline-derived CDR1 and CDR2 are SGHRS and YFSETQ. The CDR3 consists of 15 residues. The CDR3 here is CASSFAGANTGELFF. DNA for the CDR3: TGCGCCAGCAGCTTCGCGGGCGCGAACACCGGGGAGCTGTTTTTT.

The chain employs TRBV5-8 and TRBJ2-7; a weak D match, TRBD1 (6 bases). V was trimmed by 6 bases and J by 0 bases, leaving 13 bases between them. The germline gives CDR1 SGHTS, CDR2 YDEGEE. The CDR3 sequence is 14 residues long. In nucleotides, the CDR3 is TGTGCCAGCACTATAAGGGGGAGCTCCTACGAGCAGTACTTC. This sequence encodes CASTIRGSSYEQYF.

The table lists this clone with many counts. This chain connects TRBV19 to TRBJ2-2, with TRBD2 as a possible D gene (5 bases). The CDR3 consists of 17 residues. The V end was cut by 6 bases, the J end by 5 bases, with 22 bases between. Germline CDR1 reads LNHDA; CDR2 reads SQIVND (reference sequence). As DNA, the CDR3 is TGTGCCAGTAGCTCCCCCTCCACGGGGAGACGAACCGGGGAGCTGTTTTTT. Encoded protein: CASSSPSTGRRTGELFF.

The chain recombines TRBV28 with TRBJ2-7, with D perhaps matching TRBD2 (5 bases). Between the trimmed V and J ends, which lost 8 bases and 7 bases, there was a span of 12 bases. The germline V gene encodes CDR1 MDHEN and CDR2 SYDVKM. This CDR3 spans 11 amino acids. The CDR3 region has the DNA TGTGCCAGCCATACTAGAAAAGAGCAGTACTTC. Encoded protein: CASHTRKEQYF. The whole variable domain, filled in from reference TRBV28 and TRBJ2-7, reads DVKVTQSSRYLVKRTGEKVFLECVQDMDHENMFWYRQDPGLGLRLIYFSYDVKMKEKGDIPEGYSVSREKKERFSLILESASTNQTSMYLCASHTRKEQYFGPGTRLTVT.

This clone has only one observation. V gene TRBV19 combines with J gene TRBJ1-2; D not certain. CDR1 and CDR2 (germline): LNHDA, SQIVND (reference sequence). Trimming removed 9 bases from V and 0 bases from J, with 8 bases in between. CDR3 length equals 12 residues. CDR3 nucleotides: TGTGCCAGCCGGGAAACTAACTATGGCTACACCTTC. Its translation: CASRETNYGYTF.

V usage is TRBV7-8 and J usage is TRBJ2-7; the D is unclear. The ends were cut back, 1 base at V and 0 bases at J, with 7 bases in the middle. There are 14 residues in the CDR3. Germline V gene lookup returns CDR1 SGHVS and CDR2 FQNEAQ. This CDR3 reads CASSLVPNSYEQYF. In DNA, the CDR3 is TGTGCCAGCAGCTTAGTCCCGAACTCCTACGAGCAGTACTTC. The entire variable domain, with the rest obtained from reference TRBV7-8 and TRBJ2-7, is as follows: GAGVSQSPRYKVAKRGQDVALRCDPISGHVSLFWYQQALGQGPEFLTYFQNEAQLDKSGLPSDRFFAERPEGSVSTLKIQRTQQEDSAVYLCASSLVPNSYEQYFGPGTRLTVT.

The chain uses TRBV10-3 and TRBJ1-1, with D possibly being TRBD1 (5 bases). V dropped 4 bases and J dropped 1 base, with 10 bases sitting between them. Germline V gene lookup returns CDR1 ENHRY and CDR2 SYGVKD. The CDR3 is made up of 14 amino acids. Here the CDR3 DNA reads TGTGCCATCAGTGGGGGGGTGGCGAACACTGAAGCTTTCTTT. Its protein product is CAISGGVANTEAFF.

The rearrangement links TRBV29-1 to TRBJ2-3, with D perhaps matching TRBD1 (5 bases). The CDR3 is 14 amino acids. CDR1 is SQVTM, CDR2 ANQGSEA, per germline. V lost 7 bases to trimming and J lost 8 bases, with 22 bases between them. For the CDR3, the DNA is TGCAGCGGCTCCGTTGATACAGGCAGAGGTACGCAGTATTTT. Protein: CSGSVDTGRGTQYF.

The chain's CDR3 is CASRTGTGVSYEQYF. The CDR3 region has the DNA TGTGCCAGCAGGACCGGGACAGGGGTCTCCTACGAGCAGTACTTC. This rearrangement joins TRBV7-9 to TRBJ2-7, with TRBD1 matching 10 bases. The CDR3 has 15 residues. V dropped 6 bases and J dropped 0; count of bases not matched to a gene: 5. In germline, CDR1 is SEHNR, CDR2 FQNEAQ (reference sequence).

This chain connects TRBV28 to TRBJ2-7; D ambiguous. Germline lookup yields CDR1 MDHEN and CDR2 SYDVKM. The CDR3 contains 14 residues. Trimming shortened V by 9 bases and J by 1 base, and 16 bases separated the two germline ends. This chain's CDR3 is CASAPGGKSYEQYF. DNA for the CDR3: TGTGCCAGTGCCCCCGGTGGGAAATCCTACGAGCAGTACTTC.

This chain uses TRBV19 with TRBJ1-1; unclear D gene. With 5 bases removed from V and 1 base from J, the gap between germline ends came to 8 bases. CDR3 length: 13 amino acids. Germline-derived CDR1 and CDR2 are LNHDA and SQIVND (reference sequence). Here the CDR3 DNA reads TGTGCCAGTAGTCCGAACCGGAACACTGAAGCTTTCTTT. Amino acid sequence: CASSPNRNTEAFF.

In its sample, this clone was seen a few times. The CDR3 loop is CASSYLDTGGNTIYF. In DNA form, the CDR3 reads TGTGCCAGCAGCTACTTGGACACCGGTGGCAACACCATATATTTT. The chain has TRBV9 and TRBJ1-3, with a possible D match to TRBD1 (5 bases). In germline, CDR1 is SGDLS, CDR2 YYNGEE. The CDR3 sequence is 15 residues long. Trimming took 4 bases from V and 7 from J, leaving 18 bases between them.

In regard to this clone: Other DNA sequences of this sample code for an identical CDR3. CDR3: CASSVSTDTQYF. DNA for the CDR3: TGTGCCAGCAGTGTTAGCACAGATACGCAGTATTTT. The rearrangement links TRBV2 to TRBJ2-3, with D unclear. The V and J ends lost 4 bases and 0 bases respectively, with 2 bases between them. Per the germline V gene, CDR1 is SNHLY and CDR2 is FYNNEI. This CDR3 has 12 amino acids.

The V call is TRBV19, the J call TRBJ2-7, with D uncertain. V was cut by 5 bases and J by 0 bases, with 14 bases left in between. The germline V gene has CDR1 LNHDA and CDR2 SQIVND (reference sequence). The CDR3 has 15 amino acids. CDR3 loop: CASSPPPLSSYEQYF. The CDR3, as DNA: TGTGCCAGTAGTCCCCCCCCGCTGAGCTCCTACGAGCAGTACTTC.